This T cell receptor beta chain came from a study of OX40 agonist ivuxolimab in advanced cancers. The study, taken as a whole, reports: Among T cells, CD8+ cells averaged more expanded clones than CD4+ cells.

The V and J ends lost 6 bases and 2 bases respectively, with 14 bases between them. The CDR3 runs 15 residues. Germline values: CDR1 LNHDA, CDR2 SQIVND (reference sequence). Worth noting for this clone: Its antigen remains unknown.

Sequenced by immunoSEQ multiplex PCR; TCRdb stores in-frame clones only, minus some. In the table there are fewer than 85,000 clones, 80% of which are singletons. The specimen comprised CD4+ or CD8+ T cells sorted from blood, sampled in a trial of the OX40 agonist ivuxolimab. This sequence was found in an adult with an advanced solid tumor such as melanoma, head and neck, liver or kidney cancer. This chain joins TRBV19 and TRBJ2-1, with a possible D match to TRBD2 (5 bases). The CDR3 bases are TGTGCCAGTAGCCCGGGAAGGGCCGCCTACAATGAGCAGTTCTTC. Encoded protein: CASSPGRAAYNEQFF.